Sequencing of this T cell receptor beta chain was carried out in a study of T cells in localized non-small cell lung cancer. Study observations and caveats: T cell clonality was highest in uninvolved adjacent lung, above tumor. Detection in adjacent lung was observed for a median roughly 55 of the top 100 tumor clones.

TCRdb's table, derived via immunoSEQ multiplex PCR, lists solely in-frame clones and lacks some. Among around 100,000 clones listed, 87% were seen once. As to this clone: The antigen is not known.

Germline V gene lookup returns CDR1 SGHVS and CDR2 FNYEAQ. The ends were cut back, 11 bases at V and 2 bases at J, with 22 bases in the middle. The CDR3 runs 16 residues. This TCR came from a man aged 35-75 years with stage I squamous cell lung carcinoma. This specimen consisted of peripheral blood, obtained before any cancer treatment. The V call is TRBV7-6, the J call TRBJ2-1; tentatively, D is TRBD1 (6 bases). DNA for the CDR3: TGTGCCGCTACAGGGAACTACAACTTTACCTACAATGAGCAGTTCTTC. Translating it yields CAATGNYNFTYNEQFF.